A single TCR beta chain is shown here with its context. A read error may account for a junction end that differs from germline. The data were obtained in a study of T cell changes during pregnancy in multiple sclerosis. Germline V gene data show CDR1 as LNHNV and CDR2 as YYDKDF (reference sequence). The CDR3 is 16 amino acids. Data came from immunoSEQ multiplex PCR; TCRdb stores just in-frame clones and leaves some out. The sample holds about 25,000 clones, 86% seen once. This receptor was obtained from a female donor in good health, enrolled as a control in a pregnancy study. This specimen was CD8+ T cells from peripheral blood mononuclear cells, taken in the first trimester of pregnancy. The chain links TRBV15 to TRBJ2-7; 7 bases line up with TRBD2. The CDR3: CATSRDPRGGSYEQYF. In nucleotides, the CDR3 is TGTGCCACCAGCCGAGACCCCCGCGGGGGTTCCTACGAGCAGTACTTC.